This entry lists 10 T cell receptor beta chains sequenced from one sample in a study of glioma-infiltrating T cells. The iRepertoire nested amplicon-rescue multiplex PCR amplified TCR alpha and beta CDR3s from RNA. TCRdb passed the multiplex PCR reads through MiXCR, listing each CDR3 protein once. Seen here are some 93,000 distinct CDR3 sequences, about 37% observed once, and the top ten hold roughly two fifths. The specimen sequenced was glioma tissue, nonneoplastic brain tissue, or PBMCs (not recorded which). All receptors derive from a human donor with low-grade glioma or glioblastoma, undergoing nonglioma brain surgery, or in good health (not recorded which).

This clonotype was seen repeatedly, ten times or more. The chain joins TRBV18 to TRBJ1-3; D is perhaps TRBD1 (5 bases). Germline CDR1 KGHSH, CDR2 LQKENI. Trimming removed 2 bases at V and 3 bases at J, with 8 bases between. There are 14 residues in the CDR3. CDR3 protein: CASSPSGSGNTIYF. For the CDR3, the DNA is TGTGCCAGCTCACCATCAGGGAGTGGAAACACCATATATTTT.

This clonotype was detected only once. The junction differs from germline at one of its ends, possibly a read error. The chain recombines TRBV7-2 with TRBJ1-1; no firm D call. The CDR3 is made up of 12 amino acids. The germline V gene encodes CDR1 SGHTA and CDR2 FQGNSA. CDR3 sequence reads: CACRSRGPKAFF. The CDR3 nucleotides are TGTGCCTGCAGATCCCGTGGGCCCAAAGCTTTCTTT. The full variable domain, with the rest looked up from reference TRBV7-2 and TRBJ1-1, is GAGVSQSPSNKVTEKGKDVELRCDPISGHTALYWYRQSLGQGLEFLIYFQGNSAPDKSGLPSDRFSAERTGGSVSTLTIQRTQQEDSAVYLCACRSRGPKAFFGQGTRLTVV.

Ten or more counts support this clonotype. The CDR3 spells CASSPSSGQENEQFF. CDR3 sequence (DNA): TGTGCCAGCTCACCATCTTCGGGACAGGAGAATGAGCAGTTCTTC. The chain joins TRBV18 to TRBJ2-1, with 8 bases fitting TRBD1. Germline-derived CDR1 and CDR2 are KGHSH and LQKENI. The J segment lost 7 bases and the V segment lost 2 bases, leaving 7 bases of the junction unmatched. CDR3 length: 15 amino acids.

This clonotype was counted at least ten times. The chain joins TRBV20-1 to TRBJ2-1; no clear D gene. This CDR3 is built from 11 residues. CDR1 is DFQATT and CDR2 is SNEGSKA in the germline V gene (reference sequence). Trimming removed 0 bases from V and 7 bases from J, with 4 bases in between. As DNA, the CDR3 is TGCAGTGCTAGAGACGGTAATGAGCAGTTCTTC. This encodes CSARDGNEQFF.

V is TRBV27 and J is TRBJ2-5; 7 bases are a match to TRBD2. CDR1 is MNHEY and CDR2 is SMNVEV in the germline V gene (reference sequence). The CDR3 covers 11 residues. V was pared by 6 bases and J by 7 bases, with 2 bases of the junction left unmatched. The CDR3 loop reads CASSWGGTQYF. CDR3 nucleotide sequence: TGTGCCAGCAGCTGGGGGGGGACCCAGTACTTC.

Regarding this clonotype: A read error is possible here, since a much larger clone lies one base away. The rearrangement joins TRBV12-3 or TRBV12-4 to TRBJ1-5; D is unclear. V was shortened by 7 bases and J by 1 base, with 11 bases between the two germline ends. This CDR3 is built from 14 residues. The CDR3 spells CASNNEGSNQPQHF. The CDR3 DNA reads as TGTGCCAGCAACAACGAGGGCAGCAATCAGCCCCAGCATTTT.

Remarks on this clonotype: This sequence may be a read error, since a much larger clone differs from it by one base. The chain has TRBV5-1 and TRBJ2-1; D is undetermined. The germline V gene has CDR1 SGHRS and CDR2 YFSETQ. The CDR3 is 11 amino acids. The CDR3 spells CTSSFGDEQFF. The CDR3 DNA follows: TGCACCAGCAGCTTCGGAGATGAGCAGTTCTTC.

At least ten counts were recorded for this clonotype. The chain uses TRBV2 and TRBJ2-5; 11 nucleotides agree with TRBD2. Germline-derived CDR1 and CDR2 are SNHLY and FYNNEI. Trimming removed 2 bases from V and 4 bases from J; junction bases left unmatched: 3. The CDR3 totals 15 residues. This CDR3 reads CASSESSGRSETQYF. CDR3 sequence (DNA): TGTGCCAGCAGTGAATCTAGCGGGAGGTCAGAGACCCAGTACTTC. Full variable domain (outside the CDR3, taken from reference TRBV2 and TRBJ2-5): EPEVTQTPSHQVTQMGQEVILRCVPISNHLYFYWYRQILGQKVEFLVSFYNNEISEKSEIFDDQFSVERPDGSNFTLKIRSTKLEDSAMYFCASSESSGRSETQYFGPGTRLLVL.

This clonotype was counted ten times or more. The gene calls are TRBV19 and TRBJ1-1, with unresolved D. Looked up from germline, CDR1 is LNHDA and CDR2 is SQIVND (reference sequence). The CDR3 covers 14 residues. V was trimmed by 7 bases and J by 5 bases, leaving 17 bases between them. The CDR3, as DNA: TGTGCCAGTACTGTTGACGGTTTTAGTACTGAAGCTTTCTTT. This codes for CASTVDGFSTEAFF.

This clonotype was seen many times. The chain joins TRBV15 to TRBJ2-3; D uncertain. This CDR3 is 13 amino acids long. Germline V CDR1 and CDR2: LNHNV, YYDKDF (reference sequence). The ends were cut back, 0 bases at V and 6 bases at J, with 7 bases in the middle. CDR3 nucleotide sequence: TGTGCCACCAGCAGAGATATAAGGGATACGCAGTATTTT. This translates into CATSRDIRDTQYF. The full variable domain, completed using reference TRBV15 and TRBJ2-3, is DAMVIQNPRYQVTQFGKPVTLSCSQTLNHNVMYWYQQKSSQAPKLLFHYYDKDFNNEADTPDNFQSRRPNTSFCFLDIRSPGLGDTAMYLCATSRDIRDTQYFGPGTRLTVL.